Given below is one TCR beta chain in context. This entry belongs to a study of control samples from healthy donors and cancer patients. Trimming removed 3 bases from V and 5 bases from J, with 10 bases in between. CDR3 length: 13 residues. CDR1 MNHNS and CDR2 SASEGT come from the germline V gene. Sequenced by immunoSEQ multiplex PCR; TCRdb stores in-frame clones only, minus some. The data hold some 140,000 clones, with roughly 94% observed a single time. This sequence was found in a man aged 40-50 years in good health. V gene TRBV6-1 combines with J gene TRBJ1-2; D remains ambiguous. Specimen: blood. CDR3 nucleotide sequence: TGTGCCAGCAGTGATATGGGCGCGTATGGCTACACCTTC. Amino acid sequence: CASSDMGAYGYTF.